The text below deals with one TCR beta chain. Its antigen is as yet unknown. As TCR cDNA was made by 5'RACE template switching, a universal primer site and UMIs were added. Each CDR3 protein gets one entry after TCRdb re-called the 5' RACE reads with MiXCR. The repertoire holds around 300,000 distinct CDR3 sequences, roughly 4.3% seen once, with roughly a fifth in the top ten. This CDR3 has 13 amino acids. Trimming removed 6 bases from V and 7 bases from J; junction bases left unmatched: 4. CDR1 and CDR2 (germline): MDHEN, SYDVKM. The sample originates from a study of T cells after yellow fever vaccination. Study context: SMART-Seq v4 Ultra Low Input prepared libraries from low-cell fractions.

The study, taken as a whole, reports: Clonotypes found in both CD4 and CD8 compartments made up a small share.

The TCR sequence derives from a man between 18 and 35 years old who received the YFV17D yellow fever vaccine. Source: PBMCs, taken 15 days after the yellow fever booster vaccination. J is TRBJ2-4 and V is TRBV28; TRBD1 matches 9 bases. CDR3: CASRGQGRNIQYF. CDR3 bases: TGTGCCAGCAGAGGACAGGGGAGGAACATTCAGTACTTC.